The 21 T cell receptor beta chains presented below share a single source sample, sequenced in a study of T cell responses to AZD1222 COVID-19 vaccine. Assay: immunoSEQ multiplex PCR; the TCRdb copy retains only in-frame clones and omits some. Among about 200,000 clones, roughly nine tenths were seen once, and the ten largest hold 3.4%. Material: peripheral blood, obtained 28 days after the second AZD1222 dose. These receptors all come from an adult who received the AZD1222 COVID-19 vaccine.

The chain uses TRBV11-3 and TRBJ2-1; possibly TRBD2 for D (6 bases). This CDR3 is 13 amino acids long. V was cut by 5 bases and J by 11 bases, with 16 bases left in between. CDR1 is SGHNT, CDR2 YENEEA, per germline. CDR3 DNA: TGTGCCAGCAGCCCCTCGGTGGGGGGACAGCAGTTCTTC. It codes for CASSPSVGGQQFF. The full variable domain, with the rest looked up from reference TRBV11-3 and TRBJ2-1, is EAGVVQSPRYKIIEKKQPVAFWCNPISGHNTLYWYLQNLGQGPELLIRYENEEAVDDSQLPKDRFSAERLKGVDSTLKIQPAELGDSAVYLCASSPSVGGQQFFGPGTRLTVL.

The chain couples TRBV5-4 to TRBJ1-2; TRBD1 is a possible D gene (6 bases). The CDR3 spans 13 residues. The V gene's germline CDR1 is SGHNT and CDR2 YYREEE (reference sequence). V dropped 5 bases and J dropped 4 bases, with 12 bases sitting between them. The CDR3 reads CASRGATTYGYTF. For the CDR3, the DNA is TGTGCCAGCAGGGGGGCAACGACCTATGGCTACACCTTC.

The chain has TRBV28 and TRBJ1-2; 8 bases align to TRBD1. Looked up from germline, CDR1 is MDHEN and CDR2 is SYDVKM. The CDR3 sequence is 15 residues long. V dropped 5 bases and J dropped 3; count of bases not matched to a gene: 8. CDR3 DNA sequence: TGTGCCAGCAGTGACCTACAGGGGGTTGACTATGGCTACACCTTC. It specifies CASSDLQGVDYGYTF.

The chain recombines TRBV7-2 with TRBJ2-3; 8 bases fit TRBD2. Looked up from germline, CDR1 is SGHTA and CDR2 is FQGNSA. The V gene end was trimmed by 6 bases and the J gene end by 1 base; junction bases not matched to a gene: 6. This CDR3 comprises 15 residues. The CDR3 DNA follows: TGTGCCAGCAGTTCCAGCGGGAGTGGCACAGATACGCAGTATTTT. It translates to CASSSSGSGTDTQYF. The full variable domain, completed using reference TRBV7-2 and TRBJ2-3, is GAGVSQSPSNKVTEKGKDVELRCDPISGHTALYWYRQSLGQGLEFLIYFQGNSAPDKSGLPSDRFSAERTGGSVSTLTIQRTQQEDSAVYLCASSSSGSGTDTQYFGPGTRLTVL.

V and J are TRBV28 and TRBJ2-7, with D tentatively TRBD1 or TRBD2 (5 bases each). The germline gives CDR1 MDHEN, CDR2 SYDVKM. Trimming cost V 6 bases and J 6 bases, with 21 bases left between them. The CDR3 runs 15 residues. The CDR3 spells CASSFGTGGKAEQYF. For the CDR3, the DNA is TGTGCCAGCAGCTTCGGGACGGGCGGTAAGGCCGAGCAGTACTTC.

The J gene is TRBJ1-1, the V gene TRBV11-2; 8 nucleotides agree with TRBD1. With V trimmed by 4 bases and J by 6 bases, 4 bases remained unmatched. CDR1 is SGHAT and CDR2 is FQNNGV in the germline V gene. The CDR3 totals 13 residues. DNA of the CDR3: TGTGCCAGCAGCTGGACAGGGACCGCTGAAGCTTTCTTT. Translated: CASSWTGTAEAFF. The entire variable domain, with the rest obtained from reference TRBV11-2 and TRBJ1-1, is as follows: EAGVAQSPRYKIIEKRQSVAFWCNPISGHATLYWYQQILGQGPKLLIQFQNNGVVDDSQLPKDRFSAERLKGVDSTLKIQPAKLEDSAVYLCASSWTGTAEAFFGQGTRLTVV.

The chain carries TRBV4-2 and TRBJ2-1; the match to TRBD2 covers 7 bases. The germline gives CDR1 LGHNA, CDR2 YNFKEQ. V was clipped by 1 base and J by 2 bases; unmatched bases: 2. The CDR3 runs to 15 residues. The DNA of the CDR3 is TGTGCCAGCAGCCAAGTTCTAGCGGCCTACAATGAGCAGTTCTTC. It is translated as CASSQVLAAYNEQFF.

Only one count was recorded for this clone. The genes are TRBV11-3 and TRBJ2-5; D unclear. Trimming removed 3 bases from V and 0 bases from J, with 14 bases in between. CDR3 length: 16 residues. Looked up from germline, CDR1 is SGHNT and CDR2 is YENEEA. The CDR3 DNA reads TGTGCCAGCAGCTTCCTGAATTTCGTAGACCAAGAGACCCAGTACTTC. It is translated as CASSFLNFVDQETQYF.

The chain employs TRBV9 and TRBJ1-5, with 7 bases matching TRBD1. This CDR3 is 17 amino acids long. The junction had 8 bases not matched to a gene; V was cut back by 1 base and J by 1 base. The germline V gene has CDR1 SGDLS and CDR2 YYNGEE. CDR3 sequence reads: CASSVKSGRGSNQPQHF. Here the CDR3 DNA reads TGTGCCAGCAGCGTAAAGTCCGGCAGGGGGAGCAATCAGCCCCAGCATTTT. Combining the CDR3 with reference TRBV9 and TRBJ1-5 gives the whole variable domain DSGVTQTPKHLITATGQRVTLRCSPRSGDLSVYWYQQSLDQGLQFLIQYYNGEERAKGNILERFSAQQFPDLHSELNLSSLELGDSALYFCASSVKSGRGSNQPQHFGDGTRLSIL.

V is TRBV13 and J is TRBJ1-2; no firm D call. From germline, CDR1 is PRHDT and CDR2 FYEKMQ (reference sequence). Deletions cut 1 base from V and 6 bases from J, with 12 bases between. The CDR3 covers 14 residues. CDR3 sequence (DNA): TGTGCCAGCAGCTTAGCTCCACCTGAGGATGGCTACACCTTC. The encoded protein is CASSLAPPEDGYTF.

The chain is built from TRBV19 and TRBJ1-1, with 10 bases identical to TRBD1. This CDR3 has 14 residues. Germline V gene sequence: CDR1 LNHDA, CDR2 SQIVND (reference sequence). V trimming: 6 bases; J trimming: 6 bases; junction bases outside the gene matches: 7. Here the CDR3 reads CASRVGQGFAEAFF. The CDR3 DNA reads as TGTGCCAGTAGGGTGGGACAGGGGTTCGCTGAAGCTTTCTTT.

This chain links TRBV28 with TRBJ1-5; 10 nucleotides agree with TRBD1. Germline V gives CDR1 MDHEN, CDR2 SYDVKM. This CDR3 is 17 amino acids long. V was pared by 6 bases and J by 1 base, with 9 bases of the junction left unmatched. CDR3 nucleotides: TGTGCCAGCAGAACCCGACAGGGGGCGTTGAGCAATCAGCCCCAGCATTTT. This codes for CASRTRQGALSNQPQHF.

The chain is built from TRBV27 and TRBJ1-6, with a tentative D call TRBD1 (5 bases). Trimming pared 3 bases from V and 3 bases from J, leaving 15 bases between. The CDR3 has 17 amino acids. Germline assignment: CDR1 MNHEY and CDR2 SMNVEV (reference sequence). The CDR3 coding sequence is TGTGCCAGCAGTTTGGGGGAGTGGGGTAACTATAATTCACCCCTCCACTTT. Protein product: CASSLGEWGNYNSPLHF.

The chain employs TRBV4-1 and TRBJ2-3; 12 bases are a match to TRBD2. Germline V gene lookup returns CDR1 MGHRA and CDR2 YSYEKL. CDR3 length: 17 amino acids. The J segment lost 0 bases and the V segment lost 5 bases, leaving 6 bases of the junction unmatched. In DNA, the CDR3 is TGCGCCAGCAGCTACCGCGGACTAGCGGGAAGCACAGATACGCAGTATTTT. Amino acid sequence: CASSYRGLAGSTDTQYF.

The chain recombines TRBV10-3 with TRBJ1-5; 7 nucleotides align to TRBD1. The trim removed 5 bases at V and 5 bases at J, leaving 6 bases unmatched. This CDR3 has 14 residues. Germline V gives CDR1 ENHRY, CDR2 SYGVKD. The CDR3 here is CAISRQGGDQPQHF. In DNA, the CDR3 is TGTGCCATCAGTAGACAGGGAGGGGATCAGCCCCAGCATTTT.

The chain is built from TRBV27 and TRBJ2-2; no clear D gene. Germline CDR1 reads MNHEY; CDR2 reads SMNVEV (reference sequence). The V gene lost 6 bases and the J gene lost 7 bases, with 15 bases spanning the gap. CDR3 length: 14 residues. CDR3 nucleotide sequence: TGTGCCAGCAGCTTTTTCCGACACTACGGGGAGCTGTTTTTT. Its protein product is CASSFFRHYGELFF.

The chain links TRBV29-1 to TRBJ2-7; 9 positions match TRBD2. Germline-derived CDR1 and CDR2 are SQVTM and ANQGSEA. The CDR3 sequence is 11 residues long. With V trimmed by 6 bases and J by 8 bases, 5 bases remained unmatched. CDR3 sequence: CSVALAGQQYF. CDR3 sequence (DNA): TGCAGCGTGGCACTAGCGGGTCAGCAGTACTTC.

This chain joins TRBV5-5 and TRBJ2-1; TRBD2 matches 8 bases. Germline CDR1 is SGHKS and CDR2 is YYEKEE (reference sequence). This CDR3 region has 15 residues. Trimming took 0 bases from V and 4 from J; bases not matched to a gene: 3. CDR3 DNA sequence: TGTGCCAGCAGCTTGGAACTAGCGGCATACAATGAGCAGTTCTTC. Translated, it gives CASSLELAAYNEQFF.

In this sample, this clone turned up once. V and J are TRBV7-3 and TRBJ2-5; TRBD2 matches at 10 bases. Germline V gene sequence: CDR1 SGHTA, CDR2 FQGTGA. Trimming took 1 base from V and 5 from J; bases not matched to a gene: 13. CDR3 size: 18 residues. CDR3 in DNA: TGTGCCAGCAGCTTAAACGGGGGGGCACTAGCGGGATTGGAGACCCAGTACTTC. This encodes CASSLNGGALAGLETQYF.

This sequence joins TRBV10-3 and TRBJ2-1; 12 bases are a match to TRBD1. The ends lost 2 bases at V and 5 bases at J; junction bases unmatched: 7. CDR1 and CDR2 (germline): ENHRY, SYGVKD. This CDR3 region has 17 residues. As DNA, the CDR3 is TGTGCCATCAGTGAGCTCGGAGGGGACAGGGGGCACAATGAGCAGTTCTTC. Its protein is CAISELGGDRGHNEQFF.

This chain links TRBV6-6 with TRBJ2-7, with TRBD2 matching over 7 bases. Germline CDR1 is MNHNY and CDR2 is SVGAGI (reference sequence). Trimming at V came to 0 bases and at J to 0 bases, leaving 5 bases not matched to a gene. This CDR3 region has 16 residues. The chain's CDR3 is CASSYSGLAVSYEQYF. DNA of the CDR3: TGTGCCAGCAGTTACTCCGGGCTAGCGGTCTCCTACGAGCAGTACTTC.